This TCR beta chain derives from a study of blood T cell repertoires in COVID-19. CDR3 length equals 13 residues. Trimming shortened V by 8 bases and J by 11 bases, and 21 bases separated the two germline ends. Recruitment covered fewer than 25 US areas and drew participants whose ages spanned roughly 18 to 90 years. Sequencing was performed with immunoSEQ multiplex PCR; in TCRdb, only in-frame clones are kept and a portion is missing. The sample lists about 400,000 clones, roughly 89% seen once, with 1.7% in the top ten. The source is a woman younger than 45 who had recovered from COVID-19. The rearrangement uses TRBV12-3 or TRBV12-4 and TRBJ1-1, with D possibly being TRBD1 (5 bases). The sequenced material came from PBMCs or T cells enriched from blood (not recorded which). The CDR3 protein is CASSIMGGNGAFF. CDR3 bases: TGTGCCAGCTCTATAATGGGGGGGAATGGGGCTTTCTTT.